This T cell receptor beta chain was sequenced during a study of early T cells in non-severe SARS-CoV-2 infection. MiXCR was run by TCRdb on the 5' RACE reads, yielding one entry per CDR3 protein. The sample consists of tens of thousands of distinct CDR3 sequences, more than 13% of them appearing once. This clonotype showed up just a few times. The V end was cut by 3 bases, the J end by 1 base, with 10 bases between. Germline loops: CDR1 LNHDA, CDR2 SQIVND (reference sequence). This CDR3 spans 15 amino acids. Sequencing was done on a sample of whole blood. This TCR was sampled from an adult who was a healthcare worker with PCR-confirmed SARS-CoV-2 infection or an uninfected control (not recorded which). This chain joins TRBV19 and TRBJ1-5, with D unclear. CDR3 in amino acids: CASSMAMESNQPQHF. CDR3 coding DNA: TGTGCCAGTAGTATGGCGATGGAGAGCAATCAGCCCCAGCATTTT.